This entry features one T cell receptor (beta chain) sequence. The data were obtained in a study of HIV-infected patients and healthy controls. One entry per CDR3 protein, called by TCRdb with MiXCR from the 5' RACE reads. The sample records around 58,000 distinct CDR3 sequences, about 19% being singletons. This CDR3 contains 14 residues. Germline CDR1 reads MDHEN; CDR2 reads SYDVKM. Deletions cut 8 bases from V and 4 bases from J, with 18 bases between. The V call is TRBV28, the J call TRBJ2-7; D is perhaps TRBD1 (6 bases). Material: CD4+ T cells from blood. This clonotype originated in a human donor in good health. The CDR3 loop reads CASGHRDQSYEQYF. The DNA for the CDR3 is TGTGCCAGCGGCCACAGGGACCAAAGTTACGAGCAGTACTTC.